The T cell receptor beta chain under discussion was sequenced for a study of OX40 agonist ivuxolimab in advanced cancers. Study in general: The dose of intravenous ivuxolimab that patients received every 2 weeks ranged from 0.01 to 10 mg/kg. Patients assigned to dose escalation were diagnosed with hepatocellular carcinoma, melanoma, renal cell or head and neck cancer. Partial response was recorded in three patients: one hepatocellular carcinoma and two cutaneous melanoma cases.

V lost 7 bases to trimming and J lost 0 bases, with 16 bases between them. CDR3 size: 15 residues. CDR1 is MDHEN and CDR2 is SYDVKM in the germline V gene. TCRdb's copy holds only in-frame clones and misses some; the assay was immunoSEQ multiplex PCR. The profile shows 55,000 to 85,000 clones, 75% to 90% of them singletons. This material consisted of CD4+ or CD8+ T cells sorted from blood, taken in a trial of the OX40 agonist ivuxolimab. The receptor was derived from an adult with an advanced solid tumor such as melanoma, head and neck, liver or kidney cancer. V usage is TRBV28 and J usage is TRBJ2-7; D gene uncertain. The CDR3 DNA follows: TGTGCCAGCACCCAACGTCCAGAGAGCTCCTACGAGCAGTACTTC. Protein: CASTQRPESSYEQYF.